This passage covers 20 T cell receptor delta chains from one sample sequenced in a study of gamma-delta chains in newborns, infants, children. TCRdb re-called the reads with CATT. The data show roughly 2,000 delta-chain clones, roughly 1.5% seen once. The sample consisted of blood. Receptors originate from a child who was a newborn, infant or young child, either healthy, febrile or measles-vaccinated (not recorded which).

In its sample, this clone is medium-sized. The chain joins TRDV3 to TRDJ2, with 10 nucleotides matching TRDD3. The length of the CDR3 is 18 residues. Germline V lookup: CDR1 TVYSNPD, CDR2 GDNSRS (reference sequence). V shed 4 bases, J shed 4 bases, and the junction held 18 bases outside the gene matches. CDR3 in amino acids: CASIRFYWGIRGTAQLFF. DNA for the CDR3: TGTGCCTCAATCCGGTTTTACTGGGGGATTAGGGGGACAGCACAACTCTTCTTT.

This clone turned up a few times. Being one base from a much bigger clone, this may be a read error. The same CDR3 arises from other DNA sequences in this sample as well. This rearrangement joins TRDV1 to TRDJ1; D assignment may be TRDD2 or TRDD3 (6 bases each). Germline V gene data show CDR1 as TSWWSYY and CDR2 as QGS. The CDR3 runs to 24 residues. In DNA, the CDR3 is TGTGCTCTTGGGAAGGCCTTCCAACAACTACTGGGTCCACCGTACCTGCCGTACACCGATAAACTCATCTTC. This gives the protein CALGKAFQQLLGPPYLPYTDKLIF.

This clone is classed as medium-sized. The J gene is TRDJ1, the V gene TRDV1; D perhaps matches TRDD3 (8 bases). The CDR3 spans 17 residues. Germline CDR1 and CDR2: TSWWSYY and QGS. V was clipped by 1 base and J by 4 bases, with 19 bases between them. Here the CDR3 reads CALGEPFLPGGYDKLIF. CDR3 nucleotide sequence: TGTGCTCTTGGGGAACCGTTCCTACCCGGGGGATACGATAAACTCATCTTT.

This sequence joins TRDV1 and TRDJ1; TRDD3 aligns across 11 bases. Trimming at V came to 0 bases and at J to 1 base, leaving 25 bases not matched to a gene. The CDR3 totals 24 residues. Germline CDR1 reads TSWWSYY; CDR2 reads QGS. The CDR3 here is CALGELARPSCGWGIQRATDKLIF. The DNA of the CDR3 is TGTGCTCTTGGGGAACTAGCAAGGCCTTCTTGCGGCTGGGGGATACAGCGGGCCACCGATAAACTCATCTTT.

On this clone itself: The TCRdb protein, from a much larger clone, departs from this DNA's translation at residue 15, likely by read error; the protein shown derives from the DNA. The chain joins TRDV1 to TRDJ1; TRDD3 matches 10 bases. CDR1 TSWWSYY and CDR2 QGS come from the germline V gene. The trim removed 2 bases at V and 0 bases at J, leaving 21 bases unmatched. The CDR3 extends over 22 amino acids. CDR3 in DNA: TGTGCTCTTGGGGAAGTCCAATCCTACCCAGTGGGGGATACAGTGTACACCGATAAACTCATCTTT. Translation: CALGEVQSYPVGDTVYTDKLIF.

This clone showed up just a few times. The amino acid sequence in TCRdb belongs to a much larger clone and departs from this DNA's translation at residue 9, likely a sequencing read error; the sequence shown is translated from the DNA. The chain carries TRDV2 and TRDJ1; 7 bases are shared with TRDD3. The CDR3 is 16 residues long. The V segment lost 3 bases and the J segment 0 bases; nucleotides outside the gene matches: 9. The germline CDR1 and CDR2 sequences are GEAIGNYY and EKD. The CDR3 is CACDQSTGEHTDKLIF. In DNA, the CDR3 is TGTGCCTGTGACCAGAGTACTGGGGAACACACCGATAAACTCATCTTT.

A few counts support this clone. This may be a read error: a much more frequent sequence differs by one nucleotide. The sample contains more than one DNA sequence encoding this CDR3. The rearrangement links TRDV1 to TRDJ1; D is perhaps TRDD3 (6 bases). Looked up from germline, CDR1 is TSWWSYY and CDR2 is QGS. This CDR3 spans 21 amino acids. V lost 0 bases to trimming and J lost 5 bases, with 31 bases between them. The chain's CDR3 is CALGELVLGMGLHYYLDKLIF. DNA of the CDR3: TGTGCTCTTGGGGAACTAGTTCTGGGGATGGGACTACACTACTATCTGGATAAACTCATCTTT.

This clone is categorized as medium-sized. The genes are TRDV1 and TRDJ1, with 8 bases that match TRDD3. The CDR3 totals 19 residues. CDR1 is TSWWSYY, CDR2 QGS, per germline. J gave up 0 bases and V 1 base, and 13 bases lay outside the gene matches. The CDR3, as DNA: TGTGCTCTTGGGGAACAGTCCCTACTACTGGGGGTGTACACCGATAAACTCATCTTT. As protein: CALGEQSLLLGVYTDKLIF.

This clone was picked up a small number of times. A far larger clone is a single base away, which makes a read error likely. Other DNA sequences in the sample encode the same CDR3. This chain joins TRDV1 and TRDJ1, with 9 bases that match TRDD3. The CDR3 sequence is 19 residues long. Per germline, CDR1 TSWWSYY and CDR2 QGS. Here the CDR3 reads CALGEGPPTGLGDTDKLIF. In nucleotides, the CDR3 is TGTGCTCTTGGGGAAGGCCCTCCTACCGGACTGGGGGACACCGATAAACTCATATTT.

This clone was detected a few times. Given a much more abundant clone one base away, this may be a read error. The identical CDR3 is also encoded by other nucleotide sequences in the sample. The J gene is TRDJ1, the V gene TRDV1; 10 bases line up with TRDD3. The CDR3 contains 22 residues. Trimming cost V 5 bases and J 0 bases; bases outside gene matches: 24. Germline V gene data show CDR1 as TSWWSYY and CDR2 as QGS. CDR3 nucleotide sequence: TGTGCTCTTGGGCAATCATTTCCCTTGGCATACTGGGGGATCTTGAACACCGATAAACTCATCTTT. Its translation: CALGQSFPLAYWGILNTDKLIF.

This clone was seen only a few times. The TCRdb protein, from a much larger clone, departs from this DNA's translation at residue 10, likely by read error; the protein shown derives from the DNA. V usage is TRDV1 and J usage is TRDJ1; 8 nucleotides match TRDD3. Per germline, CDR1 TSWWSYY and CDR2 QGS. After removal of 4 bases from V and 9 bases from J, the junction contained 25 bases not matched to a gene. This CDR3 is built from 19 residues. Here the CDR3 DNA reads TGTGCTCTTGGGGGACTTCCGTGGGGGATGCGCATCAAGCCGGGTGAACTCATCTTT. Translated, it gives CALGGLPWGMRIKPGELIF.

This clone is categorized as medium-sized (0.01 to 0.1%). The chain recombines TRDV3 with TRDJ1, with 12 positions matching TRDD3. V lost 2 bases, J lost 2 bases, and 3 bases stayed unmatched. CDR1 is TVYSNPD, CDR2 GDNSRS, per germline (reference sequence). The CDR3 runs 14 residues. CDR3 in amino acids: CAFYWGIQTDKLIF. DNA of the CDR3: TGTGCCTTTTACTGGGGGATACAAACCGATAAACTCATCTTT.

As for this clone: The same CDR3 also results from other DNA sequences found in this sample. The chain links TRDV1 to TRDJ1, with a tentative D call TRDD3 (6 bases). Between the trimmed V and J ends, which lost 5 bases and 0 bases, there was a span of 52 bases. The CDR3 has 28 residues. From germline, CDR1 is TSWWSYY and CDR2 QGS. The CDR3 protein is CALGNCRRPLAYSLEVGMRSSYTDKLIF. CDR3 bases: TGTGCTCTTGGGAACTGCAGGAGACCACTGGCCTACTCCCTGGAAGTGGGGATGCGCTCCTCGTACACCGATAAACTCATCTTT.

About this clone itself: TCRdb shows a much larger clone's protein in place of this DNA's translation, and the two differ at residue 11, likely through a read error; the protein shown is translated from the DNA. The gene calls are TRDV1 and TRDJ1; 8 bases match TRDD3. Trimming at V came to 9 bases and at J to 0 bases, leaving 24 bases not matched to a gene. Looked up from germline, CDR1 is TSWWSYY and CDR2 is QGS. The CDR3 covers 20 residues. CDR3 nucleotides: TGTGCTCTCATACGTGTCTGTACTGGGGGTAGTGGTTCCGACACCGATAAACTCATCTTT. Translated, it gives CALIRVCTGGSGSDTDKLIF.

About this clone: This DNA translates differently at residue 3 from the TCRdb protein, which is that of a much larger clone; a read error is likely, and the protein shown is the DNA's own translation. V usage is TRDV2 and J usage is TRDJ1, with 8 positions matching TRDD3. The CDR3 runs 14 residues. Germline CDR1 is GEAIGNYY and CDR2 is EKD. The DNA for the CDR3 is TGTGCCCGTGACACTTCCAGCTGGGGGACGAAACTCATCTTT. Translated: CARDTSSWGTKLIF.

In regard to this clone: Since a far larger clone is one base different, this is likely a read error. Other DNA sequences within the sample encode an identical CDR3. The CDR3: CALGEPSHGRTGGANTDKLIF. The DNA of the CDR3 is TGTGCTCTTGGGGAACCTTCCCATGGTCGTACTGGGGGAGCCAACACCGATAAACTCATCTTT. This chain connects TRDV1 to TRDJ1; TRDD3 matches at 9 bases. The CDR3 loop spans 21 amino acids. The trim removed 1 base at V and 0 bases at J, leaving 18 bases unmatched. The germline CDR1 and CDR2 sequences are TSWWSYY and QGS.

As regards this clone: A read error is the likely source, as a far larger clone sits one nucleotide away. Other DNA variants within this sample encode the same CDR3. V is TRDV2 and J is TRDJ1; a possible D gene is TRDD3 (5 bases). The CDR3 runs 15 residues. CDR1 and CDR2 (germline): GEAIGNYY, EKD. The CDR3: CACDTGVGYTDKLIF. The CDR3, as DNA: TGTGCATGTGACACCGGGGTGGGGTACACCGATAAACTCATCTTT.

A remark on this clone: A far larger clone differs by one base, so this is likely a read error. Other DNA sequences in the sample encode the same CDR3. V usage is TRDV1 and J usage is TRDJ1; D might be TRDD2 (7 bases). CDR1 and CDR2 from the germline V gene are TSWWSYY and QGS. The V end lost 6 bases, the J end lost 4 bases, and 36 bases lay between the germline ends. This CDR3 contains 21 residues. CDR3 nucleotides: TGTGCTCTTGGACCTCCCTTCCTGGTCCCGGTTGGGCTTCTTGGGGGCGATAAACTCATCTTT. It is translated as CALGPPFLVPVGLLGGDKLIF.

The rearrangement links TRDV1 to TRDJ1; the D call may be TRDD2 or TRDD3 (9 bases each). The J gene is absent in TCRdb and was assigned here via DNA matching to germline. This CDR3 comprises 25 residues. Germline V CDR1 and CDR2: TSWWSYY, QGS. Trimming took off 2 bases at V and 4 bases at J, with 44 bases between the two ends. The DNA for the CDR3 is TGTGCTCTTGGGGAAGAATCCTTCCTACCCCCTTACTGGGGGACTACTCCCCTAGACCGCGATAAACTCATCTTT. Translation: CALGEESFLPPYWGTTPLDRDKLIF.

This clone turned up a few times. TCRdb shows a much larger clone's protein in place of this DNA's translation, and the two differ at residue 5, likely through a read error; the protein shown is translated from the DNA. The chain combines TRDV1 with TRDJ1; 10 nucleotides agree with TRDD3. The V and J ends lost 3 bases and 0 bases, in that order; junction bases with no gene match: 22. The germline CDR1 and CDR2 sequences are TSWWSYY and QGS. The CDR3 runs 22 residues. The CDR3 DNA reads TGTGCTCTTGGGGATGTCCAATCCTACCCAGTGGGGGATACAGGGTACACCGATAAACTCATCTTT. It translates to CALGDVQSYPVGDTGYTDKLIF.